This TCR beta chain is drawn from a study of shared clonotypes between healthy human individuals. Findings of the study overall: Naive CD4 clonotype sharing across a handful of donors was approximately 5%.

There were no recent acute infections or vaccinations among the donors, who were healthy HIV-negative adults. As for this clone: Antigen: not known.

Sorted-subset replicate PCRs used approximately 180 ng of genomic DNA. This amount corresponded to approximately 30,000 T cell genomes. Libraries were prepared by immunoSEQ multiplex PCR; TCRdb keeps only in-frame clonotypes and omits some of them. The top ten hold about 1.5% of the sample, which has 980,000 or so clones, less than 85% seen once. The CDR3 is 15 residues long. Germline assignment: CDR1 MRHNA and CDR2 SNTAGT. V lost 6 bases and J lost 6; bases outside the gene matches: 10. Sequencing used memory CD4+ T cells sorted from blood. Subset given: CD45RA-negative fraction. The chain is built from TRBV6-4 and TRBJ2-7, with 11 bases that match TRBD1. The origin of this receptor is a man younger than 35 in good health. CDR3 in DNA: TGTGCCAGCAGGCCTCGGACAGGGGGCCTTTGCGAGCAGTACTTC. This codes for CASRPRTGGLCEQYF.